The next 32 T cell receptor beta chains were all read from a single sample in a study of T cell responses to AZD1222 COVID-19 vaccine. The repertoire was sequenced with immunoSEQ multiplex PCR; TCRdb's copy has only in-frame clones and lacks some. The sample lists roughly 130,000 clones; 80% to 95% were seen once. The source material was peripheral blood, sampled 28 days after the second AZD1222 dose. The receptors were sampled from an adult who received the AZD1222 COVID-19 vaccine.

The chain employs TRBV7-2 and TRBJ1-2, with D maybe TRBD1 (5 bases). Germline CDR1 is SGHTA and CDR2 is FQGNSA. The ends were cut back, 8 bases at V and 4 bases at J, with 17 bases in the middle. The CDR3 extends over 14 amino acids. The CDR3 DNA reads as TGTGCCAGCGCACCCGGTCGGGGCAGCTATGGCTACACCTTC. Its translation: CASAPGRGSYGYTF. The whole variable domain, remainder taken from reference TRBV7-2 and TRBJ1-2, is GAGVSQSPSNKVTEKGKDVELRCDPISGHTALYWYRQSLGQGLEFLIYFQGNSAPDKSGLPSDRFSAERTGGSVSTLTIQRTQQEDSAVYLCASAPGRGSYGYTFGSGTRLTVV.

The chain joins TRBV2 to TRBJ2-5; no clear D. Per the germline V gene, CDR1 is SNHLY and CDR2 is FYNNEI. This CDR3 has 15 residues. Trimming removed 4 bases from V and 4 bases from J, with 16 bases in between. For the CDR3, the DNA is TGTGCCAGCAGTGTCTCGATCGGGTCTGCAGAGACCCAGTACTTC. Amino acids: CASSVSIGSAETQYF.

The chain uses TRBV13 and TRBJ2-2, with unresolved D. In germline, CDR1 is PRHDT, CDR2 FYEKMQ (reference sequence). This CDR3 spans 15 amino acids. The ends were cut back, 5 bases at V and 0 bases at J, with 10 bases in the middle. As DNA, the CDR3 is TGTGCCAGCAGCCCCTATATTCCGAACACCGGGGAGCTGTTTTTT. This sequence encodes CASSPYIPNTGELFF.

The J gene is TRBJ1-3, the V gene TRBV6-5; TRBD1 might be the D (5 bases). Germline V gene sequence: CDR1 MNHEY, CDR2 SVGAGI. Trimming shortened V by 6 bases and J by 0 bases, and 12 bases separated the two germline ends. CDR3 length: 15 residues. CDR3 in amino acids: CASRPGATSGNTIYF. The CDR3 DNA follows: TGTGCCAGCAGGCCTGGGGCGACCTCTGGAAACACCATATATTTT.

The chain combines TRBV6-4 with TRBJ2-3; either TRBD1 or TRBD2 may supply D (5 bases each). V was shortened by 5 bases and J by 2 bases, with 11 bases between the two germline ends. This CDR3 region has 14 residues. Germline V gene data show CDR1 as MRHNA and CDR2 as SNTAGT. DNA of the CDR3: TGTGCCAGCAGTTCCGGGGCGCACACAGATACGCAGTATTTT. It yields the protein CASSSGAHTDTQYF.

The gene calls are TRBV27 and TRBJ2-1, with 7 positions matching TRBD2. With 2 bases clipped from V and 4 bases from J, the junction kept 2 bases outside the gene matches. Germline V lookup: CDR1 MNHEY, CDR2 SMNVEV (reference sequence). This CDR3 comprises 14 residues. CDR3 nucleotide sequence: TGTGCCAGCAGTTTACGGGGGGAATACAATGAGCAGTTCTTC. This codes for CASSLRGEYNEQFF.

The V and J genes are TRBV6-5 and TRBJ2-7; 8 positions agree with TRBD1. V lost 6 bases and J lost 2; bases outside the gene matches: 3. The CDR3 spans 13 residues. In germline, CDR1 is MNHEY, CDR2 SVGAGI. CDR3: CASRDRATYEQYF. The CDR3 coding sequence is TGTGCCAGCAGGGACAGGGCCACCTACGAGCAGTACTTC.

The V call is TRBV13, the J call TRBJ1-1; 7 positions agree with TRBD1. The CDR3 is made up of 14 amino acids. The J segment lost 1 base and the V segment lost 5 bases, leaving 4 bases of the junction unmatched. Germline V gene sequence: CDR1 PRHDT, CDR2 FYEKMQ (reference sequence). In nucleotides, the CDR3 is TGTGCCAGCAGCGTTCGACAGGGGAACACTGAAGCTTTCTTT. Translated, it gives CASSVRQGNTEAFF.

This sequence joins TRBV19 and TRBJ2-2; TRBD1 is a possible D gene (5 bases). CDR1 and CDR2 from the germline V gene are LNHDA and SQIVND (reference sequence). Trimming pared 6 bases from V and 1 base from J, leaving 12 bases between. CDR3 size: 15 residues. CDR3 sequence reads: CASRRTGQNTGELFF. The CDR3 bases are TGTGCCAGTAGACGAACTGGACAGAACACCGGGGAGCTGTTTTTT.

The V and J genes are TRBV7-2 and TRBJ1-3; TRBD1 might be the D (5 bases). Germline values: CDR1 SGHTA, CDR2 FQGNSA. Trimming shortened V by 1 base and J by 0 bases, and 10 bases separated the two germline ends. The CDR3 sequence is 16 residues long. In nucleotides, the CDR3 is TGTGCCAGCAGCTTAGGACAGCCATCCTCTGGAAACACCATATATTTT. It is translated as CASSLGQPSSGNTIYF.

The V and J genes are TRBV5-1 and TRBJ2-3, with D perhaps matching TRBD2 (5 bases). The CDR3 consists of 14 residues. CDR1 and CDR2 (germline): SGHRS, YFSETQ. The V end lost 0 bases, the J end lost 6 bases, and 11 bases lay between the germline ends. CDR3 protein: CASSLGAAGDTQYF. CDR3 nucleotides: TGCGCCAGCAGCTTGGGGGCCGCGGGTGATACGCAGTATTTT.

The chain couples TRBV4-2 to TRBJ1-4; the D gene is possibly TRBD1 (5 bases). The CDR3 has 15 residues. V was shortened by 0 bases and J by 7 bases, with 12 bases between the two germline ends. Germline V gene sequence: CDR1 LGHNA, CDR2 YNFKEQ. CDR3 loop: CASSQDPGPGEKLFF. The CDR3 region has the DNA TGTGCCAGCAGCCAAGATCCAGGGCCGGGTGAAAAACTGTTTTTT.

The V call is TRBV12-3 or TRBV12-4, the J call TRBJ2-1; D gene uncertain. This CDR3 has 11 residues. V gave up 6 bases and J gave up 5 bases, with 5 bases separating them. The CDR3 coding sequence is TGTGCCAGCAGCCCCCACAATGAGCAGTTCTTC. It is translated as CASSPHNEQFF.

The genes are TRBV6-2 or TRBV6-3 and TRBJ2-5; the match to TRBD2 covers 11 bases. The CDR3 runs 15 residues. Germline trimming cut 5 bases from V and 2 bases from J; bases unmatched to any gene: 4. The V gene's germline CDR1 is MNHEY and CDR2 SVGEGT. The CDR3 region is CASSLAGGLQETQYF. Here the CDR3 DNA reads TGTGCCAGCAGTCTAGCGGGGGGCCTTCAAGAGACCCAGTACTTC.

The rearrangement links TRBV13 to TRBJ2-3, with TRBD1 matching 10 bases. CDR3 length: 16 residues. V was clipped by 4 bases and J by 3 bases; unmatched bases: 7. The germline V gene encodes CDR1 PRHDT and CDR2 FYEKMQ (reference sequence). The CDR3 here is CASSSRDRGLTDTQYF. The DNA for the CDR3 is TGTGCCAGCAGCTCACGGGACAGGGGTCTGACAGATACGCAGTATTTT.

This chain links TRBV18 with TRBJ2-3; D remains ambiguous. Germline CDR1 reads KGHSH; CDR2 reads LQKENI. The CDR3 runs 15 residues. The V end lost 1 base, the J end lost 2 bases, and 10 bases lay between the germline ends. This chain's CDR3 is CASSPLGSPTDTQYF. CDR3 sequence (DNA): TGTGCCAGCTCACCACTGGGGTCCCCCACAGATACGCAGTATTTT.

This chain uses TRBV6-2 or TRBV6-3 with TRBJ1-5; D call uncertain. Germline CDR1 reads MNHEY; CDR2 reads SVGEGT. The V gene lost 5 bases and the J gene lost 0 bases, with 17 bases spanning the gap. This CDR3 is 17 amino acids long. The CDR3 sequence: CASSPPGSDYSNQPQHF. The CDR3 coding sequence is TGTGCCAGCAGTCCCCCCGGATCAGATTATAGCAATCAGCCCCAGCATTTT.

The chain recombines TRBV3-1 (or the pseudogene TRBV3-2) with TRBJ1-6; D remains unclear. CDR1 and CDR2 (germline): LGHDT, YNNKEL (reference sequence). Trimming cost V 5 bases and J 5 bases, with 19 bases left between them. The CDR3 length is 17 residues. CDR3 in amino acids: CASSELRGTWDNSPLHF. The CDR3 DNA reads TGTGCCAGCAGCGAACTCCGGGGTACGTGGGATAATTCACCCCTCCACTTT.

The CDR3 loop reads CASSQRGGTYNEQFF. As DNA, the CDR3 is TGTGCCAGCAGCCAGCGGGGGGGAACGTACAATGAGCAGTTCTTC. The chain has TRBV5-6 and TRBJ2-1; TRBD2 agrees at 10 bases. CDR3 length: 15 residues. Per the germline V gene, CDR1 is SGHDT and CDR2 is YYEEEE. V dropped 4 bases and J dropped 4; count of bases not matched to a gene: 5.

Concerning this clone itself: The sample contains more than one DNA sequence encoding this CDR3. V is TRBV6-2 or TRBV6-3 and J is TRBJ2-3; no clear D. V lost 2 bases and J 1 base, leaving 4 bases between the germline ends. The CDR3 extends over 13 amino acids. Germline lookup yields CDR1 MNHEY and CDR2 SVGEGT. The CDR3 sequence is CASSYRRTDTQYF. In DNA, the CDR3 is TGTGCCAGCAGTTACAGGCGCACAGATACGCAGTATTTT.

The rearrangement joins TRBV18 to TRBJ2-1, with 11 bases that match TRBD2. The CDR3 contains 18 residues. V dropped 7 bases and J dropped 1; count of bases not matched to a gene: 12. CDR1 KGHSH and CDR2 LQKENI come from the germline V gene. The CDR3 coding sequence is TGTGCCAGCTTCGCGACTAGCGGGATACAAGAATCCTACAATGAGCAGTTCTTC. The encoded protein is CASFATSGIQESYNEQFF.

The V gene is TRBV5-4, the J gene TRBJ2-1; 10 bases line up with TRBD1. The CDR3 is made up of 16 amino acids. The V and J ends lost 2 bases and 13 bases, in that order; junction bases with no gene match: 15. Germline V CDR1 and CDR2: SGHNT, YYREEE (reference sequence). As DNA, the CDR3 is TGTGCCAGCAGCTTAGTGGGACAGGGGTATCAGGTGGGACAGTTCTTC. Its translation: CASSLVGQGYQVGQFF.

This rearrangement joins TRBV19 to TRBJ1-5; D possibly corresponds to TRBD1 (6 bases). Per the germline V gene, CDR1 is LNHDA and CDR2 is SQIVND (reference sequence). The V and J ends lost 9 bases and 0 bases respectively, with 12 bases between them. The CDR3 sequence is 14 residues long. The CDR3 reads CASSNRVSNQPQHF. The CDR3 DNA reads TGTGCCAGCTCGAACAGGGTTAGCAATCAGCCCCAGCATTTT.

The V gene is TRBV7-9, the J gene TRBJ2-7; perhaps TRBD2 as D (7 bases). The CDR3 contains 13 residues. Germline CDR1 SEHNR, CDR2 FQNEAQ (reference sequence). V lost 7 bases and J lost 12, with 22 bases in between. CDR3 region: CASTRGGLPSLYF. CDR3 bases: TGTGCCAGCACCCGAGGGGGACTACCCAGCCTGTACTTC.

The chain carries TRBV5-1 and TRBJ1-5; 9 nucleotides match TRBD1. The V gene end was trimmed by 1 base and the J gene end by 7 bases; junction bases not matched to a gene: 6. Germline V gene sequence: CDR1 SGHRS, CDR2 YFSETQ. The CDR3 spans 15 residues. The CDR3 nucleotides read TGCGCCAGCAGCTTGTCGGGACAGGGTGAGCAGCCCCAGCATTTT. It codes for CASSLSGQGEQPQHF.

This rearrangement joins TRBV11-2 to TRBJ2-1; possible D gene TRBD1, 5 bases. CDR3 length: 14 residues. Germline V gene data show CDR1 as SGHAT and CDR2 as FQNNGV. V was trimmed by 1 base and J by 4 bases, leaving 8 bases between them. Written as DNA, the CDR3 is TGTGCCAGCAGCTTAGTGGACAAGTACAATGAGCAGTTCTTC. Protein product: CASSLVDKYNEQFF.

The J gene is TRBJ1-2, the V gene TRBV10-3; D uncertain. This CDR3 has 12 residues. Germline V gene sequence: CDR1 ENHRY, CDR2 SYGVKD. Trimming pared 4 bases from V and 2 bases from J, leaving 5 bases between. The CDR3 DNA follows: TGTGCCATCAGTGGCCAGAACTATGGCTACACCTTC. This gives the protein CAISGQNYGYTF.

CDR3 amino acids: CASSLEQGARTEAFF. DNA of the CDR3: TGTGCCAGCAGCTTAGAACAGGGGGCGAGAACTGAAGCTTTCTTT. The chain employs TRBV11-1 and TRBJ1-1, with TRBD1 matching over 9 bases. The CDR3 is 15 residues long. The V gene end was trimmed by 1 base and the J gene end by 5 bases; junction bases not matched to a gene: 5. Germline V gene lookup returns CDR1 SGHAT and CDR2 FQDESV (reference sequence).

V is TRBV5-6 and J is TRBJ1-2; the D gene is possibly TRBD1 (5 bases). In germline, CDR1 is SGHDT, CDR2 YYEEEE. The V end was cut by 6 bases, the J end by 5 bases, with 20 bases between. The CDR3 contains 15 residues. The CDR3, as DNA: TGTGCCAGCATTGCTGGGGCCAGGATCAATTATGGCTACACCTTC. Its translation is CASIAGARINYGYTF.

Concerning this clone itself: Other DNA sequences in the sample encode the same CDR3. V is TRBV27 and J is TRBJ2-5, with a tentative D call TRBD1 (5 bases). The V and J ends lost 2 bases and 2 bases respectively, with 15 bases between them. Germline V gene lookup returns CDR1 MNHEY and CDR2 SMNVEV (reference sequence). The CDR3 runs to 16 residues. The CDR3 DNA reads TGTGCCAGCAGTTTAGGGGCAGCGTATAATCAAGAGACCCAGTACTTC. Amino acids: CASSLGAAYNQETQYF.

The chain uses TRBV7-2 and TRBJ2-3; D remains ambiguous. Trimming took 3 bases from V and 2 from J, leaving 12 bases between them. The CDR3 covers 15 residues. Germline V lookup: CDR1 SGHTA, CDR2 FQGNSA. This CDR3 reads CASSFYPSYTDTQYF. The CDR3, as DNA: TGTGCCAGCAGCTTTTATCCGTCTTACACAGATACGCAGTATTTT.

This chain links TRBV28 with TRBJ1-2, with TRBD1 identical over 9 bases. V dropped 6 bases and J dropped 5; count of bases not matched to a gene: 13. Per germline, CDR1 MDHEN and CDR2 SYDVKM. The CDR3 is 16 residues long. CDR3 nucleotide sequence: TGTGCCAGCAGATTAAACCCACCGGGACAGGGTTATGGCTACACCTTC. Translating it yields CASRLNPPGQGYGYTF.